These 24 T cell receptor beta chains share one sample of origin, sequenced in a study of blood T cells in healthy people across ages. Primed by a sample-barcoded 5' primer and a J-beta primer mix, a second PCR proceeded for about 6 to 12 cycles. MiXCR, applied by TCRdb to the 5' RACE reads, yields one record per CDR3 protein. In the table there are 600,000 or so distinct CDR3 sequences, about 30% of which are singletons. Sequenced input: blood. All receptors come from a woman aged 80 or over in good health.

The chain is built from TRBV7-3 and TRBJ2-5; D unresolved. The V gene lost 4 bases and the J gene lost 11 bases, with 17 bases spanning the gap. Per the germline V gene, CDR1 is SGHTA and CDR2 is FQGTGA. The CDR3 is 13 amino acids. The CDR3 DNA sequence: TGTGCCAGCAGCTCTCTGAAAAACAATGAGCAGTACTTC. It is translated as CASSSLKNNEQYF.

Remarks on this clonotype: A much larger clone lies a single base off, so this may be a read error. In DNA form, the CDR3 reads TGTGCCAGCAGCCGTGGCCAGGCCAACCAAGAGACCCAGTACTTC. This gives the protein CASSRGQANQETQYF. The chain carries TRBV5-6 and TRBJ2-5; D unclear. V was pared by 4 bases and J by 0 bases, with 13 bases between. From germline, CDR1 is SGHDT and CDR2 YYEEEE. This CDR3 contains 15 residues.

With respect to this clonotype: A much larger clonotype is one base distant, so this may be a read error. The chain is built from TRBV20-1 and TRBJ2-1, with 8 bases lining up with TRBD1. Germline CDR1 DFQATT, CDR2 SNEGSKA (reference sequence). The CDR3 consists of 15 residues. CDR3 in amino acids: CSARGTGPSYNEQVF. The DNA for the CDR3 is TGCAGTGCTAGGGGGACAGGTCCCTCCTACAATGAGCAGGTCTTC.

The table lists this clonotype with a count of one. The chain combines TRBV9 with TRBJ1-1, with 12 bases fitting TRBD1. CDR3 length: 18 amino acids. From germline, CDR1 is SGDLS and CDR2 YYNGEE. V lost 0 bases, J lost 1 base, and 7 bases stayed unmatched. The CDR3 loop is CASSVGLGTGGSNTEAFF. The CDR3 coding sequence is TGTGCCAGCAGCGTAGGCCTTGGGACAGGGGGCTCGAACACTGAAGCTTTCTTT. Full variable domain (missing parts from reference TRBV9 and TRBJ1-1): DSGVTQTPKHLITATGQRVTLRCSPRSGDLSVYWYQQSLDQGLQFLIQYYNGEERAKGNILERFSAQQFPDLHSELNLSSLELGDSALYFCASSVGLGTGGSNTEAFFGQGTRLTVV.

The chain joins TRBV5-1 to TRBJ1-1; D not certain. Between the trimmed V and J ends, which lost 5 bases and 0 bases, there was a span of 8 bases. This CDR3 is built from 13 residues. Germline CDR1 reads SGHRS; CDR2 reads YFSETQ. The CDR3 loop is CASRTIVNTEAFF. CDR3 in DNA: TGCGCCAGCAGGACTATAGTGAACACTGAAGCTTTCTTT.

This clonotype has a count of ten or more. The rearrangement joins TRBV12-3 or TRBV12-4 to TRBJ2-7, with a weak D call TRBD1 (7 bases). The V end was cut by 6 bases, the J end by 3 bases, with 21 bases between. The CDR3 runs to 16 residues. The CDR3 loop reads CASRINRGTAFYEQYF. The CDR3 coding sequence is TGTGCCAGCAGGATAAATCGGGGGACAGCCTTCTACGAGCAGTACTTC.

This chain joins TRBV5-1 and TRBJ2-1; 10 positions agree with TRBD1. V lost 3 bases and J lost 9; bases outside the gene matches: 15. CDR1 is SGHRS and CDR2 is YFSETQ in the germline V gene. The CDR3 is 17 residues long. The chain's CDR3 is CASSSQGQGIAGSEQFF. For the CDR3, the DNA is TGCGCCAGCAGCTCTCAGGGACAGGGGATAGCGGGAAGTGAGCAGTTCTTC.

This clonotype was seen once. This chain uses TRBV29-1 with TRBJ2-3; 8 bases match TRBD2. V lost 0 bases to trimming and J lost 5 bases; unmatched junction nucleotides: 7. The CDR3 loop spans 15 amino acids. The germline gives CDR1 SQVTM, CDR2 ANQGSEA. For the CDR3, the DNA is TGCAGCGTTGAAGATCCGAGACTAGCGCTAGATACGCAGTATTTT. Translation: CSVEDPRLALDTQYF.

This clonotype has at least ten counts. This chain joins TRBV12-3 or TRBV12-4 and TRBJ1-2; a possible D gene is TRBD1 (5 bases). The CDR3 contains 16 residues. The V and J ends lost 5 bases and 8 bases respectively, with 24 bases between them. Here the CDR3 reads CASSRRVGHPARGYTF. The CDR3 region has the DNA TGTGCCAGCAGTCGTAGAGTCGGACACCCGGCACGGGGCTACACCTTC.

This clonotype was recorded once. This may come from a read error, since a much larger clone is one base off. This chain links TRBV5-6 with TRBJ1-2, with TRBD1 identical over 7 bases. The CDR3 covers 12 residues. Germline CDR1 is SGHDT and CDR2 is YYEEEE. For the CDR3, the DNA is TGTGCCGGCAGCCGACAGGGTGTGAGCTACACCTTC. It encodes CAGSRQGVSYTF.

This clonotype was counted at least ten times. The chain is built from TRBV6-5 and TRBJ1-2; D is unresolved. The CDR3 consists of 16 residues. The V and J ends lost 7 bases and 3 bases respectively, with 21 bases between them. Germline V lookup: CDR1 MNHEY, CDR2 SVGAGI. CDR3 residues: CASTSRGVGLHYGYTF. The CDR3 region has the DNA TGTGCCAGCACCAGCCGGGGAGTAGGTCTCCACTATGGCTACACCTTC.

The chain combines TRBV27 with TRBJ1-5; 11 bases align to TRBD1. With 5 bases clipped from V and 6 bases from J, the junction kept 9 bases outside the gene matches. Germline CDR1 reads MNHEY; CDR2 reads SMNVEV (reference sequence). The CDR3 extends over 16 amino acids. This chain's CDR3 is CASSPQRTGGFQPQHF. The DNA of the CDR3 is TGTGCCAGCAGTCCACAGAGGACAGGGGGCTTTCAGCCCCAGCATTTT.

This clonotype appeared a few times. A single base separates this from a much larger clone, so it may be a read error. The CDR3 DNA is TGTGCCACCAGTGATTTCGGGGCGGGGGACCATGAGCAGTACTTC. It is translated as CATSDFGAGDHEQYF. This chain links TRBV24-1 with TRBJ2-5; 7 bases align to TRBD2. V shed 1 base and J 11 bases; nucleotides not matched to a gene: 12. Germline CDR1 KGHDR, CDR2 SFDVKD. The length of the CDR3 is 15 residues.

This clonotype was observed a few times. In DNA form, the CDR3 reads TGTGCCAGCAGTTCCCGATCCGGGACAGGGGGCACTGAAGCTTTCTTT. It is translated as CASSSRSGTGGTEAFF. The chain couples TRBV6-1 to TRBJ1-1; 11 bases fit TRBD1. Germline CDR1 is MNHNS and CDR2 is SASEGT. The CDR3 consists of 16 residues. V lost 5 bases to trimming and J lost 4 bases; unmatched junction nucleotides: 9.

In its sample, this clonotype was seen many times. The J gene is TRBJ2-1, the V gene TRBV6-2 or TRBV6-3; TRBD2 aligns across 9 bases. This CDR3 is built from 17 residues. CDR1 MNHEY and CDR2 SVGEGT come from the germline V gene. Unmatched junction bases numbered 11, after V lost 2 bases and J lost 6 bases. The CDR3 DNA reads as TGTGCCAGCAGTTACCCGGCTAGCGGGGTGGCAACCAATGAGCAGTTCTTC. Its translation is CASSYPASGVATNEQFF.

This clonotype was found a few times. The V and J genes are TRBV12-3 or TRBV12-4 and TRBJ1-1; possible D gene TRBD1, 6 bases. The CDR3 loop spans 16 amino acids. Between the trimmed V and J ends, which lost 1 base and 3 bases, there was a span of 15 bases. CDR3 DNA sequence: TGTGCCAGCAGTTTAGGCCTAACAGGGTGGGACACTGAAGCTTTCTTT. Residues: CASSLGLTGWDTEAFF.

This rearrangement joins TRBV28 to TRBJ2-1; 8 positions agree with TRBD2. With V trimmed by 3 bases and J by 3 bases, 4 bases remained unmatched. Germline V lookup: CDR1 MDHEN, CDR2 SYDVKM. The CDR3 is made up of 15 amino acids. The CDR3 reads CASSLRGALYNEQFF. Written as DNA, the CDR3 is TGTGCCAGCAGTTTGCGGGGGGCTCTCTACAATGAGCAGTTCTTC.

The CDR3 spells CASSVRGTPETF. The CDR3 DNA follows: TGTGCCAGCAGTGTACGGGGGACGCCCGAGACCTTC. The chain is built from TRBV6-1 and TRBJ1-2; tentative D call: TRBD1 (5 bases). With 4 bases removed from V and 14 bases from J, the gap between germline ends came to 17 bases. The CDR3 consists of 12 residues. The germline gives CDR1 MNHNS, CDR2 SASEGT.

This clonotype was seen many times. The V call is TRBV20-1, the J call TRBJ2-1; 8 bases map to TRBD2. The V gene end was trimmed by 4 bases and the J gene end by 9 bases; junction bases not matched to a gene: 2. The germline V gene has CDR1 DFQATT and CDR2 SNEGSKA (reference sequence). The CDR3 covers 11 residues. The CDR3 DNA is TGCAGTGCTAAGCGGGGGATTGAGCAGTTCTTC. Translating it yields CSAKRGIEQFF.

Of note for this clonotype: A much larger clone sits a single nucleotide away, making a read error possible. The genes are TRBV7-2 and TRBJ1-2, with unresolved D. CDR3 length: 15 amino acids. CDR1 is SGHTA, CDR2 FQGNSA, per germline. V lost 2 bases and J 0 bases, leaving 10 bases between the germline ends. CDR3 region: CTSSLMFRSNYGYTF. The CDR3, as DNA: TGTACCAGCAGCTTAATGTTCCGGTCTAACTATGGCTACACCTTC.

Details on this clonotype: One end of the junction varies from germline; a read error may be responsible. The rearrangement links TRBV7-8 to TRBJ1-6; D remains ambiguous. The CDR3 loop spans 14 amino acids. Germline V lookup: CDR1 SGHVS, CDR2 FQNEAQ. The DNA for the CDR3 is TGTACCAGCAGCTTAGATCGTGGAAATTCACCCCTCCACTTT. Encoded protein: CTSSLDRGNSPLHF.

On this clonotype: One base away lies a much larger clone, so this may be a sequencing read error. In this CDR3 the conserved last residue, phenylalanine or tryptophan, is missing, so a read error is likely. The chain joins TRBV12-3 or TRBV12-4 to TRBJ1-2; D not certain. Trimming shortened V by 5 bases and J by 2 bases, and 12 bases separated the two germline ends. The CDR3 totals 14 residues. In DNA form, the CDR3 reads TGTGCCAGCAGTAAGGACTTGTTGAACTATGGCTACACCTCC. Its translation is CASSKDLLNYGYTS.

The gene calls are TRBV30 and TRBJ2-2; 9 bases agree with TRBD1. Trimming cost V 2 bases and J 6 bases; bases outside gene matches: 4. Germline CDR1 and CDR2: GTSNPN and SVGIG (reference sequence). The CDR3 is made up of 14 amino acids. CDR3 in amino acids: CAWSPGQGSGELFF. In nucleotides, the CDR3 is TGTGCCTGGAGTCCGGGACAGGGTTCCGGGGAGCTGTTTTTT.

V usage is TRBV19 and J usage is TRBJ2-5; 13 bases map to TRBD2. The CDR3 runs 16 residues. The V segment lost 5 bases and the J segment 3 bases; nucleotides outside the gene matches: 6. Germline V gene lookup returns CDR1 LNHDA and CDR2 SQIVND (reference sequence). CDR3 amino acids: CASSDRGLAGKETQYF. The CDR3 DNA reads TGTGCCAGTAGTGACCGGGGACTAGCGGGGAAAGAGACCCAGTACTTC.